This TCR beta chain comes out of a study of neurological immune-mediated disorders. Points from the study as a whole: No CDR3 amino acid sequences recurred among expanded clones across subjects, suggesting private repertoires in all groups.

Unsorted libraries were prepared from 2 million PBMCs that had been stored at -80 C. There are 16 residues in the CDR3. V lost 3 bases, J lost 3 bases, and 17 bases lay in between. Germline-derived CDR1 and CDR2 are SGHRS and YFSETQ. This clonotype occurred many times. Its target is not known. The cDNA was generated by 5'RACE with 10-nucleotide random UMIs. Each sequencing run yielded over 160 million TCR-beta sequences from 15-18 subjects. From the 5' RACE reads, TCRdb called clonotypes with MiXCR, one entry per CDR3 protein. The table includes tens of thousands of distinct CDR3 sequences, around 10% detected once.

The sequencing sample was made of PBMCs. The clonotype originates from a woman aged 55-69 years in good health. The rearrangement joins TRBV5-1 to TRBJ2-3, with a weak D call TRBD2 (6 bases). The CDR3 DNA sequence: TGCGCCAGCAGCTCGGAGGGTAGCGTGAGAACAGATACGCAGTATTTT. It specifies CASSSEGSVRTDTQYF. Variable domain in full (rest from reference TRBV5-1 and TRBJ2-3): KAGVTQTPRYLIKTRGQQVTLSCSPISGHRSVSWYQQTPGQGLQFLFEYFSETQRNKGNFPGRFSGRQFSNSRSEMNVSTLELGDSALYLCASSSEGSVRTDTQYFGPGTRLTVL.